Listed here is a single T cell receptor (beta chain). The data are from a study of blood T cell repertoires in COVID-19. Looking at the study overall: PBMCs, B-cell-depleted T cells, or T cells provided the cDNA or gDNA that made up the material.

V lost 7 bases and J 3 bases, leaving 15 bases between the germline ends. CDR3 size: 14 residues. The germline V gene encodes CDR1 LNHDA and CDR2 SQIVND (reference sequence). The assay was immunoSEQ multiplex PCR, and TCRdb's table has in-frame clones only and misses some. This table has 150,000 to 200,000 clones, over 70% appearing once. Enrolled during active infection, Seattle patients were then followed longitudinally. The rearrangement joins TRBV19 to TRBJ1-1, with D unclear. The receptor was derived from a woman aged 40-49 years with COVID-19, enrolled during active disease. Sequencing input: peripheral blood. In DNA, the CDR3 is TGTGCCAGTAATGATGGCCTCGGGGACACTGAAGCTTTCTTT. Amino acid sequence: CASNDGLGDTEAFF.